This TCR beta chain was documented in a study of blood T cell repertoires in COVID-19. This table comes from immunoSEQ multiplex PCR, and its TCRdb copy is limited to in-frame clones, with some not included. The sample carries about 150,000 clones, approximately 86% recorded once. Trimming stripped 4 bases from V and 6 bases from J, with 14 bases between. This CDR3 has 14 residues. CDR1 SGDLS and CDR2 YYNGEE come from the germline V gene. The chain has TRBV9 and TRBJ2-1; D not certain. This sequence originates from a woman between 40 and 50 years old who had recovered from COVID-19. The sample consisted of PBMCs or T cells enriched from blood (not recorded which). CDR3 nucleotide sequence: TGTGCCAGCAGCCCTAGTGGGTGGGTCAATGAGCAGTTCTTC. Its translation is CASSPSGWVNEQFF.